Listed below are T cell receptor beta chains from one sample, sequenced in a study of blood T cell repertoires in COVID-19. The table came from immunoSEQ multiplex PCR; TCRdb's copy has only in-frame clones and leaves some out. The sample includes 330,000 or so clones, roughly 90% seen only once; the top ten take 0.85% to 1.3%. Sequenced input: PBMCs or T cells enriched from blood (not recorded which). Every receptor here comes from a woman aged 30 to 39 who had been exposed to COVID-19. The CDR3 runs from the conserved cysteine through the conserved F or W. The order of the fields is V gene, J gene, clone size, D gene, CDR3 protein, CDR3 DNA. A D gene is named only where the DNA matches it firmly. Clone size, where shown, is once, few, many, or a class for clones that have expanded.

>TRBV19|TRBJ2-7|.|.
CASSIEGQMGYEQYF
TGTGCCAGTAGTATAGAAGGACAGATGGGCTACGAGCAGTACTTC
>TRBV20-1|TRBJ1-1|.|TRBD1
CSASGTGAWTEAFF
TGCAGTGCTAGTGGGACAGGCGCGTGGACTGAAGCTTTCTTT
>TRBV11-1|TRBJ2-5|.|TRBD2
CASSRRSGRDQETQYF
TGTGCCAGCAGCCGTCGGAGCGGGAGAGACCAAGAGACCCAGTACTTC
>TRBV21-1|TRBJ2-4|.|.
CASSKLELSTKNIQYF
TGTGCCAGCAGCAAACTCGAGTTATCTACCAAAAACATTCAGTACTTC
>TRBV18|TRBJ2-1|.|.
CASSLGVGFENEQFF
TGTGCCAGCTCCCTCGGTGTGGGCTTCGAAAATGAGCAGTTCTTC
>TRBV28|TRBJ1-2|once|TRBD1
CASSATGDYGYTF
TGTGCCAGCAGTGCAACAGGGGACTATGGCTACACCTTC
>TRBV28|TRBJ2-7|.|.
CASSFTRSYEQYF
TGTGCCAGCAGTTTCACGAGGTCCTACGAGCAGTACTTC
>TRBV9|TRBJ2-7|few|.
CASSTEGDEQYF
TGTGCCAGCAGCACGGAGGGCGACGAGCAGTACTTC
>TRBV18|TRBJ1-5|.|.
CASSLAANNQPQHF
TGTGCCAGCTCACTAGCAGCCAACAATCAGCCCCAGCATTTT
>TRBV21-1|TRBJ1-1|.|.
CASSKVEGRNTEAFF
TGTGCCAGCAGCAAAGTCGAAGGGAGGAACACTGAAGCTTTCTTT
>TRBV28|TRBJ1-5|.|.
CASSLGLVPGAVQPQHF
TGTGCCAGCAGTTTGGGATTGGTCCCAGGGGCTGTTCAGCCCCAGCATTTT
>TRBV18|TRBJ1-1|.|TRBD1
CASSLGQDNTEAFF
TGTGCCAGCTCACTAGGACAGGACAACACTGAAGCTTTCTTT
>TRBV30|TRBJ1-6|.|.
CAWSSRVREPLHF
TGTGCCTGGAGTTCCCGGGTTCGAGAACCCCTCCACTTT
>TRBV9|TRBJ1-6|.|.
CASSVEAGRSNSPLHF
TGTGCCAGCAGCGTAGAGGCGGGACGGAGTAATTCACCCCTCCACTTT
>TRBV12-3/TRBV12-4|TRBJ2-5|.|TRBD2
CASSAGVGTQYF
TGTGCCAGCTCCGCGGGAGTGGGGACCCAGTACTTC
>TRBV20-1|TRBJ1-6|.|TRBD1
CSASRQGDSPLHF
TGCAGTGCTAGTCGCCAGGGGGATTCACCCCTCCACTTT
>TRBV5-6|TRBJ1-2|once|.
CASSPTAVQGYTF
TGTGCCAGCAGCCCCACGGCGGTTCAAGGCTACACCTTC
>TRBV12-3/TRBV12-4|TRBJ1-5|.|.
CASSLSGNQPQHF
TGTGCCAGCAGTTTGTCAGGGAATCAGCCCCAGCATTTT
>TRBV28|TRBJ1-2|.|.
CASSPTDRNYGYTF
TGTGCCAGCAGCCCAACCGACAGGAACTATGGCTACACCTTC
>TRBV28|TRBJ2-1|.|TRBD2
CASNYDKASGNNEQFF
TGTGCCAGCAATTACGATAAGGCTAGCGGGAATAATGAGCAGTTCTTC
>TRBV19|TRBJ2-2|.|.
CASSPDSGELFF
TGTGCCAGTAGCCCGGACAGCGGGGAGCTGTTTTTT
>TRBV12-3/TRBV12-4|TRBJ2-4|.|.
CASSLGGENIQYF
TGTGCCAGCAGTTTAGGGGGAGAAAACATTCAGTACTTC
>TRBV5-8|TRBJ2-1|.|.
CASSPALRLFYNEQFF
TGTGCCAGCAGCCCTGCGCTCCGCTTGTTTTACAATGAGCAGTTCTTC
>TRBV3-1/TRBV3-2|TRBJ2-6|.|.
CASSQRGSGANVLTF
TGTGCCAGCAGCCAAAGGGGCTCTGGGGCCAACGTCCTGACTTTC
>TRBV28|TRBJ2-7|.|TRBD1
CASSLPGTGINHF
TGTGCCAGCAGTTTACCCGGGACAGGGATTAATCACTTC
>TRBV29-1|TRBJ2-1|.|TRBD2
CSVRPGLAGGSYNEQFF
TGCAGCGTTCGCCCCGGACTAGCGGGAGGCTCCTACAATGAGCAGTTCTTC
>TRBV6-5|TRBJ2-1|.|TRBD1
CASSYSNQGAYNEQFF
TGTGCCAGCAGTTACTCGAACCAGGGGGCCTACAATGAGCAGTTCTTC
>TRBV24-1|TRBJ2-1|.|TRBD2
CATSDRLAGGYNEQFF
TGTGCCACCAGTGATCGGCTAGCGGGAGGGTACAATGAGCAGTTCTTC
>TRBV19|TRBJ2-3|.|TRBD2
CASSLLAGANTDTQYF
TGTGCCAGTAGCCTACTAGCGGGAGCAAACACAGATACGCAGTATTTT